Listed below are T cell receptor beta chains from one sample, sequenced in a study of cytomegalovirus exposure and HLA in healthy donors. Method: immunoSEQ multiplex PCR; TCRdb's copy keeps in-frame clones and lacks some. The repertoire consists of around 200,000 clones, with 65% to 90% occurring once and the leading ten covering 6.3%. The source material was PBMCs. The origin of the receptors is a man between 35 and 55 years old in good health and CMV-seropositive. Both conserved end residues are part of each CDR3. A D gene is named only where the DNA matches it firmly. The size of a clone is reported for some rows only, either as once, few or many, or as a class for expanded clones.

J gene	V gene	clone size	D gene	CDR3 protein	CDR3 DNA
TRBJ2-4	TRBV19	.	.	CASSIARDWGTKNIQYF	TGTGCCAGTAGTATAGCCCGGGACTGGGGGACCAAAAACATTCAGTACTTC
TRBJ1-1	TRBV7-6	.	.	CASSRARVNTEAFF	TGTGCCAGCAGCCGAGCGAGGGTAAACACTGAAGCTTTCTTT
TRBJ1-1	TRBV6-5	.	.	CASGEQGPTEAFF	TGTGCCAGCGGTGAACAGGGTCCCACTGAAGCTTTCTTT
TRBJ1-1	TRBV5-1	.	.	CASSWGTNTEAFF	TGCGCCAGCAGCTGGGGCACGAACACTGAAGCTTTCTTT
TRBJ2-5	TRBV6-6	once	TRBD2	CASSWASGGDQETQYF	TGTGCCAGCAGTTGGGCCAGCGGGGGGGATCAAGAGACCCAGTACTTC
TRBJ2-2	TRBV2	.	TRBD2	CASSVLAGFGGELFF	TGTGCCAGCAGTGTGCTAGCGGGGTTTGGCGGGGAGCTGTTTTTT
TRBJ2-1	TRBV28	.	.	CASSLPPSEQFF	TGTGCCAGCAGTTTACCCCCGAGTGAGCAGTTCTTC
TRBJ1-4	TRBV18	.	TRBD1	CASSLRTGDNEKLFF	TGTGCCAGCTCACTAAGGACAGGGGACAATGAAAAACTGTTTTTT
TRBJ2-7	TRBV7-2	.	TRBD2	CASSLGLAGGYEQYF	TGTGCCAGCAGCTTAGGACTAGCGGGGGGATACGAGCAGTACTTC
TRBJ2-6	TRBV11-1	.	.	CASSAGTGANVLTF	TGTGCCAGCAGCGCAGGCACTGGGGCCAACGTCCTGACTTTC
TRBJ2-5	TRBV2	.	.	CASSDWSGRQETQYF	TGTGCCAGCAGTGATTGGTCAGGGCGCCAAGAGACCCAGTACTTC
TRBJ1-1	TRBV29-1	few	.	CSVELWANTEAFF	TGCAGCGTTGAATTGTGGGCGAACACTGAAGCTTTCTTT
TRBJ1-2	TRBV11-1	once	.	CASSSGGQGGYTF	TGTGCCAGCAGCTCGGGGGGCCAGGGTGGCTACACCTTC
TRBJ2-7	TRBV6-1	few	TRBD1	CATTEGGPSSYEQYF	TGTGCCACCACTGAAGGGGGCCCAAGCTCCTACGAGCAGTACTTC
TRBJ2-1	TRBV7-3	.	.	CASSHPKGGGSYNEQFF	TGTGCCAGCAGCCATCCTAAGGGAGGAGGCTCCTACAATGAGCAGTTCTTC
TRBJ1-3	TRBV5-1	once	.	CASSLDRASGNTIYF	TGCGCCAGCAGCTTGGACAGGGCGTCTGGAAACACCATATATTTT
TRBJ2-7	TRBV14	.	.	CASSQLSEYEQYF	TGTGCCAGCAGCCAATTGTCGGAGTACGAGCAGTACTTC
TRBJ2-1	TRBV6-4	.	.	CASSDSIQTYNEQFF	TGTGCCAGCAGTGACTCGATCCAGACATACAATGAGCAGTTCTTC
TRBJ2-5	TRBV7-2	few	.	CASSLSGLLARAETQYF	TGTGCCAGCAGCTTATCGGGGCTACTAGCCCGAGCGGAGACCCAGTACTTC
TRBJ2-5	TRBV5-4	.	TRBD1	CASSRTGFGQETQYF	TGTGCCAGCAGCCGGACAGGGTTCGGCCAAGAGACCCAGTACTTC
TRBJ1-5	TRBV7-2	.	TRBD1	CASSPATGNNQPQHF	TGTGCCAGCAGCCCCGCGACAGGGAACAATCAGCCCCAGCATTTT
TRBJ2-3	TRBV10-3	.	.	CAISEGTQAPDTQYF	TGTGCCATCAGTGAGGGGACTCAGGCCCCAGATACGCAGTATTTT
TRBJ2-7	TRBV30	few	TRBD2	CAWTSGAYEQYF	TGTGCCTGGACTAGCGGCGCTTACGAGCAGTACTTC
TRBJ2-3	TRBV29-1	few	.	CSGDSGDTQYF	TGCAGCGGGGACAGCGGGGATACGCAGTATTTT
TRBJ2-1	TRBV2	.	.	CASTEGGSYNEQFF	TGTGCCAGCACCGAAGGGGGCTCCTACAATGAGCAGTTCTTC
TRBJ1-1	TRBV30	few	.	CAWGNRVGEAFF	TGTGCCTGGGGCAATCGTGTGGGCGAAGCTTTCTTT
TRBJ2-1	TRBV10-2	.	.	CASSINRVEQFF	TGCGCCAGCAGCATAAACAGGGTTGAGCAGTTCTTC
TRBJ2-1	TRBV11-2	.	TRBD2	CASSTTAAGGPPNEQFF	TGTGCCAGCAGCACCACGGCCGCGGGGGGGCCACCCAATGAGCAGTTCTTC
TRBJ2-7	TRBV6-6	.	TRBD1	CASSPPGQGTTYEQYF	TGTGCCAGCAGTCCCCCGGGACAGGGGACCACCTACGAGCAGTACTTC
TRBJ1-6	TRBV9	.	.	CASSVEGGFNSPLHF	TGTGCCAGCAGCGTAGAGGGAGGGTTTAATTCACCCCTCCACTTT
TRBJ1-4	TRBV2	.	TRBD1	CASLNPGQGYEKLFF	TGTGCCAGCCTTAACCCGGGACAGGGGTATGAAAAACTGTTTTTT
TRBJ2-7	TRBV13	once	.	CASSIGTSYEQYF	TGTGCCAGCAGCATCGGGACTTCCTACGAGCAGTACTTC
TRBJ1-4	TRBV28	.	TRBD1	CASSLTGRNEKLFF	TGTGCCAGCAGTTTGACAGGGAGGAATGAAAAACTGTTTTTT
TRBJ1-5	TRBV6-5	.	TRBD1	CASSHGQGGRQPQHF	TGTGCCAGCAGTCACGGACAGGGTGGCAGACAGCCCCAGCATTTT
TRBJ1-5	TRBV6-5	.	.	CASSLTVSQPQHF	TGTGCCAGCAGCCTGACAGTATCCCAGCCCCAGCATTTT
TRBJ2-3	TRBV6-1	.	TRBD2	CASSVTSGGYTDTQYF	TGTGCCAGCAGTGTCACTAGCGGGGGATACACAGATACGCAGTATTTT
TRBJ2-2	TRBV7-9	.	TRBD2	CASSLRLALGTGELFF	TGTGCCAGCAGCCTCAGACTAGCGTTGGGGACCGGGGAGCTGTTTTTT
TRBJ2-2	TRBV27	.	TRBD1	CARAGTGNTGELFF	TGTGCCAGGGCCGGGACAGGGAACACCGGGGAGCTGTTTTTT
TRBJ1-1	TRBV11-2	.	.	CASSLGRDTKNTEAFF	TGTGCCAGCAGCTTAGGCCGGGACACTAAGAACACTGAAGCTTTCTTT
TRBJ2-1	TRBV5-3	.	.	CARSFGGRPQNEQFF	TGTGCCAGAAGCTTTGGGGGCCGTCCCCAAAATGAGCAGTTCTTC
TRBJ2-2	TRBV27	.	TRBD2	CASRSGGSRTGELFF	TGTGCCAGCAGATCGGGGGGAAGCCGCACCGGGGAGCTGTTTTTT
TRBJ2-5	TRBV4-1	.	.	CASSQTSRQETQYF	TGCGCCAGCAGCCAAACTAGCCGGCAAGAGACCCAGTACTTC
TRBJ2-1	TRBV2	.	.	CASRAGTYNEQFF	TGTGCCAGCAGGGCAGGGACCTACAATGAGCAGTTCTTC